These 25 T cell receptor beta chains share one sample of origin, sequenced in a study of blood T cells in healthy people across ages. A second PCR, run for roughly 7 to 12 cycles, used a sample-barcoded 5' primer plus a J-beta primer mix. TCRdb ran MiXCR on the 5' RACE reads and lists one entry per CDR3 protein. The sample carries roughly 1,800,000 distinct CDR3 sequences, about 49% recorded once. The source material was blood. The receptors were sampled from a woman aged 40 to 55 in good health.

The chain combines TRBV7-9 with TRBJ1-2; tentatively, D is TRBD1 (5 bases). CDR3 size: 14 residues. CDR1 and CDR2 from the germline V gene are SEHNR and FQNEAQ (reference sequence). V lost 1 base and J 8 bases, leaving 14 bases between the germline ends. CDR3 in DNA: TGTGCCAGCAGCTTAGAAGGGGAAATGGCGGGCTACACCTTC. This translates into CASSLEGEMAGYTF.

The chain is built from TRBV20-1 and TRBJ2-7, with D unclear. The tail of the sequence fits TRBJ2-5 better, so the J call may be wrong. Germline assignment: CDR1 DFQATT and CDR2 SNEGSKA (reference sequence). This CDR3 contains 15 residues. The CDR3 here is CSARDLRRAEETQYF. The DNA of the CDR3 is TGCAGTGCTAGAGATCTTCGACGGGCCGAAGAGACCCAGTACTTC.

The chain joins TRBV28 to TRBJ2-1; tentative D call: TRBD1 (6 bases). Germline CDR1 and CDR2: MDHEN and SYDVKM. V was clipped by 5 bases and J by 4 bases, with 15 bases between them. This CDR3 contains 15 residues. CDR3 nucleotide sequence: TGTGCCAGCAGTCAACAGGGACGGAGGTACAATGAGCAGTTCTTC. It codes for CASSQQGRRYNEQFF.

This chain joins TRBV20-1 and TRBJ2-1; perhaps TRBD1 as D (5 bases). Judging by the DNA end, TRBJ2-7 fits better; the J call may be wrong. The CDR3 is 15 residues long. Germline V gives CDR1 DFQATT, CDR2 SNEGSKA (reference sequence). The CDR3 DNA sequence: TGCAGTGCTAGAGATAAGGGGCTAAGCTACAATGAGCAGTACTTC. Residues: CSARDKGLSYNEQYF.

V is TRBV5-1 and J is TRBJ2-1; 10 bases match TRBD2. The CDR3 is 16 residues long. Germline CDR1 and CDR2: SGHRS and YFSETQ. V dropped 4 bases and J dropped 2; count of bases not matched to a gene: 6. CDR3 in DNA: TGCGCCAGCAGCGACGGTCTAGCGGGGGCCTACAATGAGCAGTTCTTC. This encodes CASSDGLAGAYNEQFF.

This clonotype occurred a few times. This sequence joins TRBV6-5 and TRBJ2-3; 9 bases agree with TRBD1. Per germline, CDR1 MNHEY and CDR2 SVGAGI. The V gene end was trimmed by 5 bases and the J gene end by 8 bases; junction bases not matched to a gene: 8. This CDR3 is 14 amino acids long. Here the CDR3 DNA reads TGTGCCAGCAGTCCAGCGGACAGGGGAGGTACGCAGTATTTT. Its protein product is CASSPADRGGTQYF.

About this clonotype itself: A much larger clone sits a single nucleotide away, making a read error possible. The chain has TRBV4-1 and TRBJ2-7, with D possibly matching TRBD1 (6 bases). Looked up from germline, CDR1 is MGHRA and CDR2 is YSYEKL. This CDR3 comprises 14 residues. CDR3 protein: CASSQKTGSDEQYF. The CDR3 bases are TGCGCCAGCAGCCAAAAGACAGGCTCCGACGAGCAGTACTTC.

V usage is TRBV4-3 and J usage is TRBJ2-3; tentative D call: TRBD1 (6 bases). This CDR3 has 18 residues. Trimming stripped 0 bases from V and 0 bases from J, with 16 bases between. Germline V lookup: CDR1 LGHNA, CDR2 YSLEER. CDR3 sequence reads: CASSQEVPGTFSTDTQYF. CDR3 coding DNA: TGCGCCAGCAGCCAAGAAGTGCCTGGGACATTTAGCACAGATACGCAGTATTTT.

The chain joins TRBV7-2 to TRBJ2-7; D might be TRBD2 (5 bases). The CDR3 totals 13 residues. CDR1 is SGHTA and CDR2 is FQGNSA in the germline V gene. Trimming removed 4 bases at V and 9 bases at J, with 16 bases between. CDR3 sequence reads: CASSSEGLSGQYF. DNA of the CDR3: TGTGCCAGCAGCTCCGAGGGTCTAAGCGGGCAGTACTTC.

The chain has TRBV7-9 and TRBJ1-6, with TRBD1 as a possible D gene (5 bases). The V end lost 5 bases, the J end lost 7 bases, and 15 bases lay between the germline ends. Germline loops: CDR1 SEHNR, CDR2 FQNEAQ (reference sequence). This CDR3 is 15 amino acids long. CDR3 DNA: TGTGCCAGCAGCCCCCGGGGGTTCCAGAATTCACCCCTCCACTTT. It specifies CASSPRGFQNSPLHF.

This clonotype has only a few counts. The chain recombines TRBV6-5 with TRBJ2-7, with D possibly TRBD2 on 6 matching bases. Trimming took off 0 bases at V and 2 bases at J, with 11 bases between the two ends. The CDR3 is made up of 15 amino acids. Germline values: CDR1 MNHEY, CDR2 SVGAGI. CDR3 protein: CASSYSRGEPYEQYF. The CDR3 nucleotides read TGTGCCAGCAGTTACTCTCGCGGGGAGCCCTACGAGCAGTACTTC.

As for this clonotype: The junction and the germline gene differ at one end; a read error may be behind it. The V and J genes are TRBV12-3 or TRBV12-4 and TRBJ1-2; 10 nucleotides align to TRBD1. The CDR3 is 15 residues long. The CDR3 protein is CTSSLASTGGCGYTF. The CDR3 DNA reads TGTACCAGCAGTTTAGCATCGACAGGGGGCTGTGGCTACACCTTC.

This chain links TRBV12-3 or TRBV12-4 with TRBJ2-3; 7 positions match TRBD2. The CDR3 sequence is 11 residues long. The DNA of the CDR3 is TGTGCGGGGGGGGACACAGATACGCAGTATTTT. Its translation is CAGGDTDTQYF.

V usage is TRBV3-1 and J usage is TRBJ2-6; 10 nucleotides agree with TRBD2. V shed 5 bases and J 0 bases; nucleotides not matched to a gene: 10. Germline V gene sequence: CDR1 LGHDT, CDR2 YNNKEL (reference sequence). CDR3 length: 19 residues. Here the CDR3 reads CASSWAGLAGDSGANVLTF. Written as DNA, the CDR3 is TGTGCCAGCAGCTGGGCAGGGCTAGCGGGGGACTCTGGGGCCAACGTCCTGACTTTC.

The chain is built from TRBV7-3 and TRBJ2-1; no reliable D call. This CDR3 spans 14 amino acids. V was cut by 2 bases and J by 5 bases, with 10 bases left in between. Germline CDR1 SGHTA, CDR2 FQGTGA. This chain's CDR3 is CASSLEPGHNEQFF. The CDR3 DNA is TGTGCCAGCAGCTTAGAACCCGGGCACAATGAGCAGTTCTTC. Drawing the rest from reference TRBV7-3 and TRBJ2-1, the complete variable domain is GAGVSQTPSNKVTEKGKYVELRCDPISGHTALYWYRQSLGQGPEFLIYFQGTGAADDSGLPNDRFFAVRPEGSVSTLKIQRTERGDSAVYLCASSLEPGHNEQFFGPGTRLTVL.

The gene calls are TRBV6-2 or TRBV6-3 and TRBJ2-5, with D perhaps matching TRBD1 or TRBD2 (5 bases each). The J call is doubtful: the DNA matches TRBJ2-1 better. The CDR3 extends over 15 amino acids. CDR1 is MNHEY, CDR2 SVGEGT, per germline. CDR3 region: CASRPSLGARETQFF. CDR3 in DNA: TGTGCCAGCAGACCATCCCTCGGGGCTCGAGAGACCCAGTTCTTC.

CDR3 residues: CASSQDPRTGYYGYTF. CDR3 sequence (DNA): TGTGCCAGCAGCCAAGATCCCCGGACGGGCTACTATGGCTACACCTTC. This chain joins TRBV4-2 and TRBJ1-2; D gene ambiguous. Trimming pared 0 bases from V and 3 bases from J, leaving 14 bases between. The V gene's germline CDR1 is LGHNA and CDR2 YNFKEQ. This CDR3 has 16 residues.

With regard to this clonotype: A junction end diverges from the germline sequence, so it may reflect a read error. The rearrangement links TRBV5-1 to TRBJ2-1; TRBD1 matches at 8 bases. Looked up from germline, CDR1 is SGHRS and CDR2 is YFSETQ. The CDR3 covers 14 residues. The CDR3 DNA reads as TGTGCCAGCAGCTTGGGGGACAGGTACAATGAGCAGTTCTTC. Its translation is CASSLGDRYNEQFF.

CDR3 in amino acids: CSAATGGSYEQYF. For the CDR3, the DNA is TGCAGTGCTGCGACAGGGGGGTCCTACGAGCAGTACTTC. The chain recombines TRBV20-1 with TRBJ2-7; 9 bases align to TRBD1. The ends lost 5 bases at V and 1 base at J; junction bases unmatched: 3. The CDR3 has 13 amino acids. CDR1 and CDR2 from the germline V gene are DFQATT and SNEGSKA (reference sequence).

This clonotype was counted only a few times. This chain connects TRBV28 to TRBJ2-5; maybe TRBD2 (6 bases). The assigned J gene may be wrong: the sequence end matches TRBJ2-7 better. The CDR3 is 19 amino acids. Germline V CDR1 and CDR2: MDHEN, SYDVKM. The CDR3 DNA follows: TGTGCCAGCAGTTTTCCCAAGCCCGGGTCGGGGGTTGGAGTGTACGAGCAGTACTTC. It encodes CASSFPKPGSGVGVYEQYF.

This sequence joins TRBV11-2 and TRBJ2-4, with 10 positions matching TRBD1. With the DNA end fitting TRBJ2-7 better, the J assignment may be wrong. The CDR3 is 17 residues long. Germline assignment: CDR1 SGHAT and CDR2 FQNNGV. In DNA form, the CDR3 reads TGTGCCAGCAGCTCCCGGACAGGGGGTATTTCTCCCTACGAGCAGTACTTC. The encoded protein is CASSSRTGGISPYEQYF.

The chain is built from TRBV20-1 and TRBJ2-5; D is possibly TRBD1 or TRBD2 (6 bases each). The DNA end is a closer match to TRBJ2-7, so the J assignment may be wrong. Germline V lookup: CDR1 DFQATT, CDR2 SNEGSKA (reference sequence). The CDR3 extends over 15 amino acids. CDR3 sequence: CSARDGGRGAYEQYF. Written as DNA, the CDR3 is TGCAGTGCTAGAGATGGGGGGCGGGGTGCCTACGAGCAGTACTTC.

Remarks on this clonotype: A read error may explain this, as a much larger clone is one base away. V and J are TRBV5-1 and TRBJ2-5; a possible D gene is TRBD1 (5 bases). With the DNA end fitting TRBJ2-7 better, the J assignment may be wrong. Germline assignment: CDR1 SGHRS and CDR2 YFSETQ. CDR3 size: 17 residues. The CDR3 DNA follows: TGCGCCAGCAGCTTGGGGGCCCCTTCGCAGGGTGACGACGAGCAGTACTTC. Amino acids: CASSLGAPSQGDDEQYF.

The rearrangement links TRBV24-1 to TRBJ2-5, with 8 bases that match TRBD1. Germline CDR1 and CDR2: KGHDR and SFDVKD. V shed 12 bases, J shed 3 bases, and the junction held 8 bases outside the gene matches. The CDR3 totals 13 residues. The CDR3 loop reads CAADREVEETQYF. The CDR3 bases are TGTGCCGCGGACAGGGAGGTGGAAGAGACCCAGTACTTC.

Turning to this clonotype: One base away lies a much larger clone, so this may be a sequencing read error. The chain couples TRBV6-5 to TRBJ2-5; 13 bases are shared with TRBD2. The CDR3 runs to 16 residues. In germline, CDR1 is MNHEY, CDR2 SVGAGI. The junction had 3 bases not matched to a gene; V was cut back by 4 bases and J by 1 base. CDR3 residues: CASSWTSGGLQETQYF. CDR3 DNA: TGTGCCAGCAGTTGGACTAGCGGGGGCCTCCAAGAGACCCAGTACTTC.